The 17 T cell receptor beta chains below were found in one sample sequenced in a study of control samples from healthy donors and cancer patients. Data came from immunoSEQ multiplex PCR; TCRdb stores just in-frame clones and leaves some out. This table has 190,000 or so clones, around 93% appearing once. The specimen was blood. The receptors were sampled from a man aged 18 to 30 in good health.

This clone was picked up one time. The rearrangement uses TRBV6-5 and TRBJ1-1, with 7 positions matching TRBD1. This CDR3 region has 12 residues. J gave up 7 bases and V 5 bases, and 4 bases lay outside the gene matches. From germline, CDR1 is MNHEY and CDR2 SVGAGI. CDR3 nucleotide sequence: TGTGCCAGCAGTCCTCGGACAGGTGAAGCTTTCTTT. Translation: CASSPRTGEAFF.

The chain combines TRBV29-1 with TRBJ1-3; TRBD1 might be the D (6 bases). The CDR3 spans 13 residues. With 5 bases removed from V and 4 bases from J, the gap between germline ends came to 12 bases. Per germline, CDR1 SQVTM and CDR2 ANQGSEA. CDR3 DNA sequence: TGCAGCGTTATGGGGGGGCGAGGAAACACCATATATTTT. Protein sequence: CSVMGGRGNTIYF.

The V call is TRBV14, the J call TRBJ1-3; TRBD1 might be the D (6 bases). The V gene lost 0 bases and the J gene lost 12 bases, with 24 bases spanning the gap. CDR1 is SGHDN and CDR2 is FVKESK in the germline V gene. The CDR3 totals 17 residues. CDR3 in DNA: TGTGCCAGCAGCCAAGATCTTGGGGGGCTAAGCCTGTCGGGCATATATTTT. It codes for CASSQDLGGLSLSGIYF. Complete variable domain (other parts from reference TRBV14 and TRBJ1-3): EAGVTQFPSHSVIEKGQTVTLRCDPISGHDNLYWYRRVMGKEIKFLLHFVKESKQDESGMPNNRFLAERTGGTYSTLKVQPAELEDSGVYFCASSQDLGGLSLSGIYFGEGSWLTVV.

The chain is built from TRBV19 and TRBJ2-7; the D gene could be TRBD1 or TRBD2 (5 bases each). V was pared by 6 bases and J by 2 bases, with 14 bases between. CDR1 and CDR2 (germline): LNHDA, SQIVND (reference sequence). This CDR3 is built from 14 residues. Written as DNA, the CDR3 is TGTGCCAGTAGCTGGGGGTCGTCCACCTACGAGCAGTACTTC. Its translation is CASSWGSSTYEQYF.

The sample holds one count of this clone. V gene TRBV6-6 combines with J gene TRBJ2-3; the match to TRBD2 covers 10 bases. The CDR3 loop spans 13 amino acids. With V trimmed by 10 bases and J by 6 bases, 7 bases remained unmatched. Germline CDR1 is MNHNY and CDR2 is SVGAGI (reference sequence). CDR3 amino acids: CATAGTSVDTQYF. The CDR3 DNA is TGTGCCACCGCCGGGACTAGCGTGGATACGCAGTATTTT.

The rearrangement joins TRBV28 to TRBJ1-3; no clear D gene. V was clipped by 7 bases and J by 0 bases, with 10 bases between them. CDR1 and CDR2 (germline): MDHEN, SYDVKM. CDR3 length equals 14 residues. The DNA of the CDR3 is TGTGCCAGCACCTCACAGCACTCTGGAAACACCATATATTTT. This codes for CASTSQHSGNTIYF.

CDR3 DNA sequence: TGTGCCAGCACCGTCGGTGGGAACTATGGCTACACCTTC. Translated, it gives CASTVGGNYGYTF. The V call is TRBV3-1 (or the pseudogene TRBV3-2), the J call TRBJ1-2; D is undetermined. V shed 7 bases and J shed 2 bases, with 11 bases lying between them. Germline V gene data show CDR1 as LGHDT and CDR2 as YNNKEL (reference sequence). The CDR3 runs to 13 residues.

The chain links TRBV7-9 to TRBJ2-1; 14 bases are shared with TRBD2. The CDR3 has 19 amino acids. Germline CDR1 is SEHNR and CDR2 is FQNEAQ (reference sequence). The trim removed 1 base at V and 0 bases at J, leaving 5 bases unmatched. The DNA of the CDR3 is TGTGCCAGCAGCTTAGTCGGGACTAGCGGGGGAAGCTCCTACAATGAGCAGTTCTTC. Its translation is CASSLVGTSGGSSYNEQFF.

J is TRBJ1-2 and V is TRBV5-1; tentatively, D is TRBD1 (6 bases). Trimming cost V 4 bases and J 2 bases, with 15 bases left between them. The CDR3 spans 15 residues. Germline V gene sequence: CDR1 SGHRS, CDR2 YFSETQ. DNA for the CDR3: TGCGCCAGCAGCCCTAAAGTGGACAGCAACTATGGCTACACCTTC. Translation: CASSPKVDSNYGYTF.

The chain joins TRBV29-1 to TRBJ2-7, with TRBD1 identical over 9 bases. The CDR3 runs 12 residues. The V and J ends lost 3 bases and 5 bases, in that order; junction bases with no gene match: 2. Germline CDR1 SQVTM, CDR2 ANQGSEA. CDR3 residues: CSVDGQGNEQYF. The CDR3 region has the DNA TGCAGCGTTGACGGACAGGGGAACGAGCAGTACTTC.

This clone has a single count. The V gene is TRBV19, the J gene TRBJ1-6; no firm D call. Germline assignment: CDR1 LNHDA and CDR2 SQIVND (reference sequence). V was clipped by 8 bases and J by 0 bases, with 11 bases between them. CDR3 length: 15 residues. CDR3 DNA sequence: TGTGCCAGTCGCAGAAAAAGCTCCTATAATTCACCCCTCCACTTT. Translated: CASRRKSSYNSPLHF.

The rearrangement links TRBV7-2 to TRBJ1-5, with D uncertain. Trimming removed 1 base from V and 3 bases from J, with 10 bases in between. CDR3 size: 15 residues. Germline CDR1 SGHTA, CDR2 FQGNSA. The CDR3, as DNA: TGTGCCAGCAGCTTAGTTAGCCAGGCCAATCAGCCCCAGCATTTT. This encodes CASSLVSQANQPQHF.

The rearrangement links TRBV19 to TRBJ1-4, with D tentatively TRBD1 (6 bases). V was shortened by 5 bases and J by 4 bases, with 11 bases between the two germline ends. There are 14 residues in the CDR3. Germline assignment: CDR1 LNHDA and CDR2 SQIVND (reference sequence). Written as DNA, the CDR3 is TGTGCCAGTAGTCTTAGACAGGATAATGAAAAACTGTTTTTT. Translated, it gives CASSLRQDNEKLFF. Supplemented by reference TRBV19 and TRBJ1-4, the full variable domain reads DGGITQSPKYLFRKEGQNVTLSCEQNLNHDAMYWYRQDPGQGLRLIYYSQIVNDFQKGDIAEGYSVSREKKESFPLTVTSAQKNPTAFYLCASSLRQDNEKLFFGSGTQLSVL.

This chain connects TRBV9 to TRBJ2-3; D is unresolved. The CDR3 is 12 residues long. V was clipped by 5 bases and J by 0 bases, with 4 bases between them. The germline gives CDR1 SGDLS, CDR2 YYNGEE. CDR3 DNA: TGTGCCAGCAGGGGGAGCACAGATACGCAGTATTTT. Protein product: CASRGSTDTQYF.

The chain links TRBV4-1 to TRBJ2-3; 10 bases align to TRBD1. Germline V gene lookup returns CDR1 MGHRA and CDR2 YSYEKL. V lost 0 bases and J lost 2; bases outside the gene matches: 5. The CDR3 covers 17 residues. The CDR3 sequence: CASSQEGGTGVTDTQYF. The CDR3 DNA reads as TGCGCCAGCAGCCAAGAAGGTGGGACAGGGGTCACAGATACGCAGTATTTT.

This chain joins TRBV14 and TRBJ2-5; 7 bases map to TRBD1. V shed 1 base, J shed 0 bases, and the junction held 20 bases outside the gene matches. The germline gives CDR1 SGHDN, CDR2 FVKESK. This CDR3 contains 21 residues. The CDR3 loop reads CASSQGGTVIMRRPYQETQYF. As DNA, the CDR3 is TGTGCCAGCAGCCAAGGAGGGACAGTCATAATGAGGAGGCCGTACCAAGAGACCCAGTACTTC.

The chain employs TRBV6-5 and TRBJ2-7, with D hard to call. The germline V gene encodes CDR1 MNHEY and CDR2 SVGAGI. The CDR3 is 12 residues long. V was pared by 4 bases and J by 4 bases, with 8 bases between. Here the CDR3 DNA reads TGTGCCAGCAGTTCACCCCGTTACGAGCAGTACTTC. Translated: CASSSPRYEQYF.